This section outlines one T cell receptor (beta chain) sequence together with its context. This sample is part of a study of cytomegalovirus exposure and HLA in healthy donors. The V end was cut by 4 bases, the J end by 4 bases, with 13 bases between. In germline, CDR1 is MNHEY, CDR2 SMNVEV (reference sequence). The CDR3 has 14 amino acids. The PCR had 60 Vbeta and 13 Jbeta primers. The repertoire was sequenced with immunoSEQ multiplex PCR; TCRdb's copy has only in-frame clones and lacks some. The sample lists approximately 89,000 clones, under 75% seen once, with approximately 1.1% in the top ten. Sequencing input: PBMCs. The genes are TRBV27 and TRBJ1-1; the D gene is possibly TRBD1 (5 bases). The origin of this receptor is a female donor in good health and CMV-seronegative. In nucleotides, the CDR3 is TGTGCCAGCAGTTCGGACGGGAGGGGCACTGAAGCTTTCTTT. Translating gives CASSSDGRGTEAFF.